This T cell receptor (beta chain) was profiled in a study of CD8+CD57+ T cells in acquired aplastic anemia. The wider study: Recorded DNA amounts for sorted CD4+ and CD8+ cells had an average of around 3.5 ug.

Germline V CDR1 and CDR2: SNHLY, FYNNEI. V lost 5 bases and J lost 2, with 10 bases in between. The length of the CDR3 is 13 residues. The study profiled TCR beta VDJ and CDR3 using genomic DNA as template. TCRdb re-derived calls from the reads in MiXCR, one entry per CDR3 protein. The sample comprises tens of thousands of distinct CDR3 sequences, roughly three fifths of which are singletons, and 59% rests with the top ten. General study points: Simpson's diversity of CD8+ cells was not significantly different in patients compared with controls. The number of CD8+ CDR3 sequences shared by patients and controls was twenty-nine.

CD8+CD57+ cell expansion, shown by flow cytometry, had occurred in the patients selected for sequencing. Blood came from patients not yet given any therapy. A word on this clonotype: Antigen: not known.

Sequencing was carried out using sorted CD4+, CD8+, or CD8+CD57+ T cells (not recorded which) from PBMCs. This clonotype was sampled from a human donor with aplastic anemia. The chain is built from TRBV2 and TRBJ2-7; unclear D gene. Here the CDR3 reads CASSSPVPYEQYF. Written as DNA, the CDR3 is TGTGCCAGCAGTAGTCCCGTACCCTACGAGCAGTACTTC.